This TCR beta chain was recovered during a study of blood T cell repertoires in COVID-19. The overall study: COVID-19 samples, acute and convalescent, were from the United States, Italy and Spain.

There are 15 residues in the CDR3. Per germline, CDR1 LNHDA and CDR2 SQIVND (reference sequence). V was pared by 3 bases and J by 0 bases, with 9 bases between. This clone was observed a few times. Only in-frame clones appear in the TCRdb table, and some are missing; sequencing was by immunoSEQ multiplex PCR. The table lists 250,000 to 400,000 clones, approximately 90% of them singletons. The V gene is TRBV19, the J gene TRBJ1-5; no firm D call. Sequenced input: peripheral blood. The clonotype comes from a woman under 40 with COVID-19, enrolled during active disease. The CDR3 bases are TGTGCCAGTAGTATGGAGGGTTATAGCAATCAGCCCCAGCATTTT. Translation: CASSMEGYSNQPQHF. Combining the CDR3 with reference TRBV19 and TRBJ1-5 gives the whole variable domain DGGITQSPKYLFRKEGQNVTLSCEQNLNHDAMYWYRQDPGQGLRLIYYSQIVNDFQKGDIAEGYSVSREKKESFPLTVTSAQKNPTAFYLCASSMEGYSNQPQHFGDGTRLSIL.